This T cell receptor (beta chain) is from a study of blood T cell repertoires in COVID-19. This table comes from immunoSEQ multiplex PCR, and its TCRdb copy is limited to in-frame clones, with some not included. The sample includes about 220,000 clones, around 88% seen only once; the top ten take approximately 2.5%. Germline V gene sequence: CDR1 DFQATT, CDR2 SNEGSKA (reference sequence). The V segment lost 3 bases and the J segment 5 bases; nucleotides outside the gene matches: 6. CDR3 size: 13 residues. The clonotype originates from a woman between 40 and 55 years old with acute COVID-19. The sample comprised PBMCs or T cells enriched from blood (not recorded which). The chain employs TRBV20-1 and TRBJ2-5, with 7 bases matching TRBD2. The CDR3 loop is CSASASGFETQYF. The CDR3 DNA reads TGCAGTGCTAGTGCTAGCGGATTCGAGACCCAGTACTTC.